Sequencing of this T cell receptor beta chain was carried out in a study of blood T cell repertoires in COVID-19. V was trimmed by 3 bases and J by 11 bases, leaving 11 bases between them. CDR3 length: 13 amino acids. Germline assignment: CDR1 SGHAT and CDR2 FQNNGV. The data were produced by immunoSEQ multiplex PCR, yet TCRdb's version contains in-frame clones alone and is incomplete. The sample contains some 86,000 clones, roughly 90% of which appear only once. The sequenced material came from peripheral blood. This TCR was sampled from a human donor with active COVID-19. The donor label of this sample is uncertain. This chain uses TRBV11-2 with TRBJ1-6, with D possibly TRBD1 on 5 matching bases. CDR3 protein: CASSFNRGTPLHF. The CDR3 bases are TGTGCCAGCAGCTTCAACCGGGGGACACCCCTCCACTTT.